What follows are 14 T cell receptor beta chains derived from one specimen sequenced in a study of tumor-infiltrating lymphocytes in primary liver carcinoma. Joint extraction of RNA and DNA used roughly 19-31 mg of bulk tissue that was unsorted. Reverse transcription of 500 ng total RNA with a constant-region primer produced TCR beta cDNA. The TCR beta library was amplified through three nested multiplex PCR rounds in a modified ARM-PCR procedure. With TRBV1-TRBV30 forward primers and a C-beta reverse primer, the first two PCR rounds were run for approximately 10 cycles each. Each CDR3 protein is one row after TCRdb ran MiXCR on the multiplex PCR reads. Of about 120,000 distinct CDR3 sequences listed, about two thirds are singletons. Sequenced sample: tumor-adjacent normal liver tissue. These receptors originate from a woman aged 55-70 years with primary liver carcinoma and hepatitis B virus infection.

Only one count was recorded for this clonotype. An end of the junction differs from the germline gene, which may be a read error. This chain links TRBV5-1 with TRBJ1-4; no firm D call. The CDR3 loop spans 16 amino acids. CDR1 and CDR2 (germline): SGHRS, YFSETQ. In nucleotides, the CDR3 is TGCGTCAGCAGCTTACGGGTCGGGGCAACTAATGAAAAACTGTTTTTT. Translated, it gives CVSSLRVGATNEKLFF.

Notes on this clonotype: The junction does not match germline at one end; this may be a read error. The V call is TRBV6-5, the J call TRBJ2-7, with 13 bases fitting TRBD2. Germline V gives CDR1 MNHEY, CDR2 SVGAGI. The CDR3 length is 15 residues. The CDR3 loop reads CASSLTSGRSYEHYF. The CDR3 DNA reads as TGTGCCAGCAGTTTGACTAGCGGGAGGTCCTACGAGCACTACTTC.

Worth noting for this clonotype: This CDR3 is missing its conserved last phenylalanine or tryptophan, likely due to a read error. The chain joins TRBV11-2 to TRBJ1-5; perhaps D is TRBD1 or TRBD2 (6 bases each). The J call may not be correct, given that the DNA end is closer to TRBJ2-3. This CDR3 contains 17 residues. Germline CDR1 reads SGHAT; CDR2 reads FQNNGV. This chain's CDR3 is CASSLDPSGAENQPQYS. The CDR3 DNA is TGTGCCAGCAGCTTAGACCCATCGGGGGCTGAGAATCAGCCCCAGTATTCT.

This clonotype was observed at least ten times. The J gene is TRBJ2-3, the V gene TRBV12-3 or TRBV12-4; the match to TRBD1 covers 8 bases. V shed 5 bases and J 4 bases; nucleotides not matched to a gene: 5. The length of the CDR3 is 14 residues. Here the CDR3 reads CASSPGGVADTQYF. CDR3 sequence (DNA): TGTGCCAGCAGTCCAGGGGGCGTCGCAGATACGCAGTATTTT.

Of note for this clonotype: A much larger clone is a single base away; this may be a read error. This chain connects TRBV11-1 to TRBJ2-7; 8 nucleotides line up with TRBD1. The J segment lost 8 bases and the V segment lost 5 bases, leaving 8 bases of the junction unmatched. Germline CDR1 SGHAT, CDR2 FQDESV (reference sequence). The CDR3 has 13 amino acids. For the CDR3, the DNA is TGTGCCAGCAGCCCAAGGACAGGGAACAAGCAGTACTTC. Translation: CASSPRTGNKQYF. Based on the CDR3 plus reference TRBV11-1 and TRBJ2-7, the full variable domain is EAEVAQSPRYKITEKSQAVAFWCDPISGHATLYWYRQILGQGPELLVQFQDESVVDDSQLPKDRFSAERLKGVDSTLKIQPAELGDSAMYLCASSPRTGNKQYFGPGTRLTVT.

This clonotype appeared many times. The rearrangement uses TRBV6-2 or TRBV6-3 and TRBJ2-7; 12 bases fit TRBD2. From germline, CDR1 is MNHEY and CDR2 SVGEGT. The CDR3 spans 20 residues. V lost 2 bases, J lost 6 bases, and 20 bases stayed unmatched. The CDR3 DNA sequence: TGTGCCAGCAGTTACCTTGGACAGGGTTTGACTAGCGGGAGAATGGCCGAGCAGTACTTC. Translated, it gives CASSYLGQGLTSGRMAEQYF.

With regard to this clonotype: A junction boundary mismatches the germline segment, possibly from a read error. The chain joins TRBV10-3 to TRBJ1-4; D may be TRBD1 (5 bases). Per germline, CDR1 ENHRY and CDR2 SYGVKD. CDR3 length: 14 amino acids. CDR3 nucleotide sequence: TGTGTCATCAGCCGGACACGAACTAATGAAAAACTGTTTTTT. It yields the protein CVISRTRTNEKLFF.

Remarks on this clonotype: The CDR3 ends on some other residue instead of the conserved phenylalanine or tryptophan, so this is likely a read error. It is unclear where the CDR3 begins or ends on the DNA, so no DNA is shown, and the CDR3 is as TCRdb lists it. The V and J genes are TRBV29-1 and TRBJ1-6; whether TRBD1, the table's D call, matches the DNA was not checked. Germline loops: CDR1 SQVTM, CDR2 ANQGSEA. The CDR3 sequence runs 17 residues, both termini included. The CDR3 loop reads CSGNRDKRSSYNSPLRV.

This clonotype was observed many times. This CDR3 is CASSQGTAATNEKLFF. Written as DNA, the CDR3 is TGCGCCAGCAGCCAAGGGACGGCCGCAACTAATGAAAAACTGTTTTTT. This chain links TRBV4-1 with TRBJ1-4; no clear D. The V gene's germline CDR1 is MGHRA and CDR2 YSYEKL. CDR3 size: 16 residues. Trimming stripped 1 base from V and 0 bases from J, with 9 bases between.

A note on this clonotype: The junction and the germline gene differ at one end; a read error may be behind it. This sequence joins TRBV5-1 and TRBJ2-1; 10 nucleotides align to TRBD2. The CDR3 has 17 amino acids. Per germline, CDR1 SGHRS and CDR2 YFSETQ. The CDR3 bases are TGCGCCAGCAGCTTTTCAGCGGGAGGGGGCTCCTACAATGTGCAGTTCTTC. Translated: CASSFSAGGGSYNVQFF.

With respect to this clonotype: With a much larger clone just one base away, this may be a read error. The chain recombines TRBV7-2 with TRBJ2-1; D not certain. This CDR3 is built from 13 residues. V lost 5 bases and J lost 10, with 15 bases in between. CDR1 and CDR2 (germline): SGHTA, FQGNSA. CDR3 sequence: CASSIQLRVEQFF. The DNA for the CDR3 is TGTGCCAGCAGCATACAACTCCGGGTAGAGCAGTTCTTC.

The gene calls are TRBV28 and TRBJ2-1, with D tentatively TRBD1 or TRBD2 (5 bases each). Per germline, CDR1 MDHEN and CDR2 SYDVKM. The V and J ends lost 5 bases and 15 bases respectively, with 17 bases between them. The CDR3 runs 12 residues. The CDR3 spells CASSPRGVSVFF. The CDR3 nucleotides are TGTGCCAGCAGTCCCAGAGGGGTGTCGGTGTTCTTC.

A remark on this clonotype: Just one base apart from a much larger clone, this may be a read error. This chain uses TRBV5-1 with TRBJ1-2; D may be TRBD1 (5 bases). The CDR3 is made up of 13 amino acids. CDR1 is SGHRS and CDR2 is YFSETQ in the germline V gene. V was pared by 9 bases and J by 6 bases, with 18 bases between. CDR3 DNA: TGCGCCAACAGTCTGGGGGTCTCTGATGGCTACACCTTC. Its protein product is CANSLGVSDGYTF.

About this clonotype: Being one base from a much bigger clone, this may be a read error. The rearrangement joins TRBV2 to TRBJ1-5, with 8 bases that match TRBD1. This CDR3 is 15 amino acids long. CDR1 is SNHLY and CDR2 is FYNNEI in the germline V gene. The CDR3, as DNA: TGTGTCAGCAGCTGGACAGGGACTAATGGTCAGCCCCAGCATTTT. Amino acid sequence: CVSSWTGTNGQPQHF.